This is a list of T cell receptor beta chains from one sample in a study of blood T cell repertoires in COVID-19. Here immunoSEQ multiplex PCR was the method, and the copy in TCRdb shows in-frame clones only, minus some. The sample has around 500,000 clones; roughly 90% are singletons. Source material: PBMCs or T cells enriched from blood (not recorded which). These receptors were taken from a woman in her thirties or forties who had recovered from COVID-19. CDR3s include the opening cysteine and the closing phenylalanine or tryptophan. D genes are given only for firm matches. Not all rows give a size; the values are once, few, many and, for expanded clones, a class.

CDR3aa | CDR3nt | abundance | j_gene | v_gene | len | d_gene
CASSFSYPEERATEAFF | TGTGCCAGCAGTTTTTCGTATCCGGAGGAAAGGGCCACTGAAGCTTTCTTT | . | TRBJ1-1 | TRBV28 | 17 | .
CASSPEFGRGGGYTF | TGTGCCAGCTCACCAGAGTTCGGCAGGGGCGGAGGCTACACCTTC | . | TRBJ1-2 | TRBV18 | 15 | .
CSVEMSGAGGYTF | TGCAGCGTTGAAATGTCAGGGGCGGGCGGCTACACCTTC | . | TRBJ1-2 | TRBV29-1 | 13 | .
CASSTRQGARKLNEKLFF | TGCGCCAGCAGTACCCGACAGGGGGCCAGGAAGCTTAATGAAAAACTGTTTTTT | . | TRBJ1-4 | TRBV10-2 | 18 | TRBD1
CATSDRTGGLGEAFF | TGTGCCACCAGTGATCGGACAGGGGGCCTCGGGGAAGCTTTCTTT | . | TRBJ1-1 | TRBV24-1 | 15 | TRBD1
CASSEFGRLNTGELFF | TGTGCCAGCAGTGAATTTGGGAGACTTAACACCGGGGAGCTGTTTTTT | . | TRBJ2-2 | TRBV2 | 16 | .
CASSLAGLQGGNEKLFF | TGCGCCAGCAGCTTGGCCGGGCTTCAGGGTGGGAATGAAAAACTGTTTTTT | . | TRBJ1-4 | TRBV5-1 | 17 | .
CASSHGGGKEGYTF | TGTGCCAGCAGCCACGGGGGAGGGAAAGAAGGCTACACCTTC | . | TRBJ1-2 | TRBV7-9 | 14 | .
CASSKDGLGQETQYF | TGTGCCAGCAGTAAAGACGGACTCGGACAAGAGACCCAGTACTTC | . | TRBJ2-5 | TRBV6-6 | 15 | .
CASSPRGGSGGYNEQFF | TGTGCCAGCAGCCCCCGGGGCGGTTCGGGAGGTTACAATGAGCAGTTCTTC | . | TRBJ2-1 | TRBV11-3 | 17 | TRBD2
CASSWTGSGYTF | TGTGCCAGCAGTTGGACAGGGAGTGGCTACACCTTC | . | TRBJ1-2 | TRBV6-2/TRBV6-3 | 12 | TRBD1
CASSSRQRSGANVLTF | TGTGCCAGCAGCTCGAGACAGCGCTCTGGGGCCAACGTCCTGACTTTC | . | TRBJ2-6 | TRBV7-2 | 16 | .
CASSASAGGLDTQYF | TGTGCCAGCAGCGCTTCAGCGGGAGGTTTGGATACGCAGTATTTT | . | TRBJ2-3 | TRBV9 | 15 | TRBD2
CAISGGSGVSYEQYF | TGTGCCATCAGTGGGGGTAGCGGGGTCTCCTACGAGCAGTACTTC | . | TRBJ2-7 | TRBV10-3 | 15 | TRBD2
CASSLRQGRGLNNEQFF | TGTGCCAGCAGTCTTCGACAGGGCCGGGGGTTAAACAATGAGCAGTTCTTC | . | TRBJ2-1 | TRBV7-2 | 17 | .
CAWSTNIGATEAFF | TGTGCCTGGAGTACAAACATAGGGGCCACTGAAGCTTTCTTT | . | TRBJ1-1 | TRBV30 | 14 | .
CASSSDRVYQPQHF | TGTGCCAGCAGCTCAGACAGGGTATATCAGCCCCAGCATTTT | . | TRBJ1-5 | TRBV6-5 | 14 | TRBD1
CASSPPLAGIYNEQFF | TGTGCCAGCTCACCCCCCTTAGCGGGCATATACAATGAGCAGTTCTTC | . | TRBJ2-1 | TRBV18 | 16 | TRBD2
CASSPGLGRGNQPQHF | TGTGCCAGCAGCCCCGGACTGGGGAGAGGAAATCAGCCCCAGCATTTT | few | TRBJ1-5 | TRBV5-5 | 16 | .
CASSDPGNEQFF | TGTGCCAGCAGTGATCCGGGGAATGAGCAGTTCTTC | . | TRBJ2-1 | TRBV6-1 | 12 | .
CASSLAGGPAANEQFF | TGTGCCAGCAGTTTAGCGGGAGGCCCCGCTGCCAATGAGCAGTTCTTC | . | TRBJ2-1 | TRBV27 | 16 | TRBD2
CASRSQGAGSEAFF | TGTGCCAGCAGGTCACAGGGGGCCGGGTCTGAAGCTTTCTTT | . | TRBJ1-1 | TRBV25-1 | 14 | TRBD1
CASSARQGNPNQPQHF | TGTGCCAGTAGTGCCCGACAGGGGAACCCAAATCAGCCCCAGCATTTT | few | TRBJ1-5 | TRBV19 | 16 | TRBD1
CSVVLDRDQETQYF | TGCAGCGTTGTTCTGGACAGGGACCAAGAGACCCAGTACTTC | . | TRBJ2-5 | TRBV29-1 | 14 | TRBD1
CASSHRVNTEAFF | TGTGCCAGTAGTCACAGGGTCAACACTGAAGCTTTCTTT | few | TRBJ1-1 | TRBV19 | 13 | .
CASSPPPSGNTGELFF | TGTGCCAGCTCACCACCTCCTAGCGGGAACACCGGGGAGCTGTTTTTT | once | TRBJ2-2 | TRBV18 | 16 | TRBD2
CASSYIVAGGTEAFF | TGTGCCAGCAGTTATATAGTAGCAGGGGGCACTGAAGCTTTCTTT | few | TRBJ1-1 | TRBV6-5 | 15 | TRBD1
CASSSPGLSYEQYF | TGTGCCAGCAGCTCCCCGGGATTATCCTACGAGCAGTACTTC | . | TRBJ2-7 | TRBV6-5 | 14 | .
CASSQGARLGARGYTF | TGCGCCAGCAGCCAAGGGGCCCGGCTGGGGGCTCGTGGCTACACCTTC | . | TRBJ1-2 | TRBV4-1 | 16 | .
CASSLGTGRGYTF | TGTGCCAGCAGTTTAGGGACAGGGCGGGGCTACACCTTC | . | TRBJ1-2 | TRBV12-3/TRBV12-4 | 13 | TRBD1
CASSASGTGFSGANVLTF | TGTGCCAGCAGTGCATCCGGGACAGGGTTTTCTGGGGCCAACGTCCTGACTTTC | . | TRBJ2-6 | TRBV27 | 18 | TRBD1
CASSPAVGRDNEQFF | TGTGCCAGCTCACCAGCGGTTGGCCGGGACAATGAGCAGTTCTTC | . | TRBJ2-1 | TRBV18 | 15 | .
CAWTRSLPDNEQFF | TGTGCCTGGACTCGTTCTCTCCCCGACAATGAGCAGTTCTTC | . | TRBJ2-1 | TRBV30 | 14 | .
CASSLLLNTEAFF | TGTGCCAGCAGCCTTCTCCTGAACACTGAAGCTTTCTTT | . | TRBJ1-1 | TRBV5-6 | 13 | .
CASSPGTFSPLHF | TGTGCCAGCAGCCCTGGGACATTCTCACCCCTCCACTTT | . | TRBJ1-6 | TRBV13 | 13 | .
CASSTSFVKNIQYF | TGTGCCAGCAGCACTTCGTTTGTCAAAAACATTCAGTACTTC | . | TRBJ2-4 | TRBV5-4 | 14 | .
CASLLDTNTEAFF | TGTGCCAGCTTATTAGACACCAACACTGAAGCTTTCTTT | . | TRBJ1-1 | TRBV25-1 | 13 | .
CASSIGGGMNTEAFF | TGTGCCAGTAGTATTGGGGGGGGCATGAACACTGAAGCTTTCTTT | . | TRBJ1-1 | TRBV19 | 15 | .
CASSLKPGFANEQFF | TGTGCCAGCAGCTTGAAACCGGGGTTCGCGAATGAGCAGTTCTTC | . | TRBJ2-1 | TRBV7-9 | 15 | .
CASSLDVGGQGHKSDTQYF | TGTGCCAGCAGCTTGGATGTAGGTGGACAGGGTCATAAATCAGATACGCAGTATTTT | . | TRBJ2-3 | TRBV5-5 | 19 | TRBD1
CASSWFRQDQPQHF | TGTGCCAGCAGTTGGTTCAGGCAGGATCAGCCCCAGCATTTT | few | TRBJ1-5 | TRBV28 | 14 | .
CATSALKLAGVDNEQFF | TGTGCCACCAGTGCCCTCAAACTAGCGGGAGTGGATAATGAGCAGTTCTTC | . | TRBJ2-1 | TRBV24-1 | 17 | TRBD2
CASSRDAYRTGDMGYTF | TGCGCCAGCAGCCGAGACGCATATCGTACAGGGGATATGGGCTACACCTTC | . | TRBJ1-2 | TRBV4-3 | 17 | TRBD1
CASSLELAGGFYEQYF | TGTGCCAGCAGCTTAGAACTAGCGGGAGGTTTCTACGAGCAGTACTTC | . | TRBJ2-7 | TRBV7-8 | 16 | TRBD2
CASSQDLDSPYGYTF | TGCGCCAGCAGCCAAGATCTGGACAGTCCTTATGGCTACACCTTC | once | TRBJ1-2 | TRBV4-3 | 15 | .
CASSDHYRRTNEKLFF | TGTGCCAGCAGTGACCATTACAGGCGAACTAATGAAAAACTGTTTTTT | . | TRBJ1-4 | TRBV6-1 | 16 | .
CASSLDWGGGNQPQHF | TGTGCCAGCAGCTTAGATTGGGGAGGAGGCAATCAGCCCCAGCATTTT | . | TRBJ1-5 | TRBV7-2 | 16 | .
CASSSSGSSYEQYF | TGTGCCAGCAGCTCTAGCGGTTCCTCTTACGAGCAGTACTTC | once | TRBJ2-7 | TRBV13 | 14 | TRBD2
CASSSANEKLFF | TGTGCCAGCTCATCTGCTAATGAAAAACTGTTTTTT | . | TRBJ1-4 | TRBV18 | 12 | .
CASSLINNRVNTEAFF | TGTGCCAGCAGCTTGATAAACAACAGGGTGAACACTGAAGCTTTCTTT | . | TRBJ1-1 | TRBV7-2 | 16 | .
CAWSGTVYLATNEKLFF | TGTGCCTGGAGTGGGACAGTTTACCTTGCAACTAATGAAAAACTGTTTTTT | . | TRBJ1-4 | TRBV30 | 17 | .
CATSRVGGIGEQYF | TGTGCCACCAGCAGAGTTGGGGGCATCGGCGAGCAGTACTTC | . | TRBJ2-7 | TRBV15 | 14 | .
CASSQGTSGSWRGETQYF | TGTGCCAGCAGCCAAGGGACTAGCGGGAGTTGGCGAGGAGAGACCCAGTACTTC | . | TRBJ2-5 | TRBV3-1/TRBV3-2 | 18 | TRBD2
CSVENPRGQATFYGYTF | TGCAGCGTTGAAAACCCCCGCGGACAGGCGACCTTCTATGGCTACACCTTC | . | TRBJ1-2 | TRBV29-1 | 17 | TRBD1
CASSWGQQRDTQYF | TGCGCCAGCAGCTGGGGACAGCAAAGAGATACGCAGTATTTT | . | TRBJ2-3 | TRBV5-1 | 14 | TRBD1